The clone carrying this T cell receptor (beta chain) showed up many times. The target antigen is unknown. These data are taken from a study of blood T cells in healthy people across ages. Total RNA extracted from each sample amounted to at least 6 micrograms. Points from the study as a whole: The donors' CMV status was not determined, possibly confounding changes in expanded clonotypes.

Using a J-beta primer mix together with a sample-barcoded 5' primer, a second PCR was run for roughly 7 to 12 cycles. TCRdb ran MiXCR on the 5' RACE reads and lists one entry per CDR3 protein. The repertoire holds fewer than 1,200,000 distinct CDR3 sequences, with approximately 25% as singletons. These same records also appear under a second study, on T cells of mothers and their children. That paper adds: It was observed that no persistent microchimeric T cell clones could be detected.

Sequenced input: blood. The sequence was obtained from a girl aged 2 to 9 in good health.

CDR3 residues: CASSIQETQYF. As DNA, the CDR3 is TGTGCCAGCAGCATCCAAGAGACCCAGTACTTC. The rearrangement links TRBV7-9 to TRBJ2-5; D gene unclear. With 5 bases removed from V and 1 base from J, the gap between germline ends came to 2 bases. This CDR3 region has 11 residues. Germline CDR1 and CDR2: SEHNR and FQNEAQ (reference sequence).